Shown below are 23 T cell receptor beta chains from a single sample sequenced in a study of long-term antiretroviral therapy in people with HIV. Sequencing relied on immunoSEQ assay v3.0, run at survey level. TCRdb's copy holds only in-frame clones and misses some; the assay was immunoSEQ multiplex PCR. The repertoire holds under 30,000 clones, with roughly 79% as singletons. Material: unsorted PBMCs, obtained 2.1 years after starting antiretroviral therapy. All receptors come from a man aged 30 to 45 with HIV.

V and J are TRBV27 and TRBJ2-5; D gene uncertain. The CDR3 is 12 residues long. Trimming left V 2 bases short and J 4 bases short, with 5 bases between. Germline-derived CDR1 and CDR2 are MNHEY and SMNVEV (reference sequence). In DNA form, the CDR3 reads TGTGCCAGCAGTTTAAATGGAGAGACCCAGTACTTC. As protein: CASSLNGETQYF.

The J gene is TRBJ1-1, the V gene TRBV7-9; D is unresolved. This CDR3 contains 14 residues. The V end was cut by 2 bases, the J end by 5 bases, with 12 bases between. The germline gives CDR1 SEHNR, CDR2 FQNEAQ (reference sequence). CDR3 bases: TGTGCCAGCAGCTTAAACCGGGAGGGAACTGAAGCTTTCTTT. Protein: CASSLNREGTEAFF.

The genes are TRBV7-2 and TRBJ2-7; TRBD1 matches at 8 bases. V lost 5 bases, J lost 3 bases, and 12 bases stayed unmatched. Germline-derived CDR1 and CDR2 are SGHTA and FQGNSA. CDR3 length: 16 amino acids. The CDR3 DNA is TGTGCCAGCAGCCCACCTACCGGGACAGGAGGCTACGAGCAGTACTTC. Translating gives CASSPPTGTGGYEQYF.

The V call is TRBV2, the J call TRBJ1-6; D is unclear. Germline V lookup: CDR1 SNHLY, CDR2 FYNNEI. There are 15 residues in the CDR3. Trimming cost V 5 bases and J 0 bases, with 8 bases left between them. CDR3 sequence (DNA): TGTGCCAGCAGTCCCCGGCGCTCCTATAATTCACCCCTCCACTTT. Residues: CASSPRRSYNSPLHF.

The CDR3 DNA is TGCGCCAGCAGCGGAGACGGGACATACACCTACAATGAGCAGTTCTTC. It specifies CASSGDGTYTYNEQFF. The chain combines TRBV5-1 with TRBJ2-1; the D gene is possibly TRBD1 (6 bases). Germline loops: CDR1 SGHRS, CDR2 YFSETQ. There are 16 residues in the CDR3. V dropped 4 bases and J dropped 2 bases, with 16 bases sitting between them.

The chain recombines TRBV4-1 with TRBJ2-7; maybe TRBD2 (7 bases). The germline gives CDR1 MGHRA, CDR2 YSYEKL. V was clipped by 0 bases and J by 2 bases, with 23 bases between them. The CDR3 has 19 amino acids. CDR3 residues: CASSQDQTRTRGGTYEQYF. CDR3 DNA sequence: TGCGCCAGCAGCCAAGATCAAACTAGAACCAGGGGAGGGACCTACGAGCAGTACTTC.

This rearrangement joins TRBV12-5 to TRBJ2-3; D call uncertain. Germline lookup yields CDR1 LGHNT and CDR2 FRNRAP. This CDR3 is built from 13 residues. Trimming took off 2 bases at V and 1 base at J, with 4 bases between the two ends. DNA of the CDR3: TGTGCTAGTGGTTTGTTAGGCACAGATACGCAGTATTTT. Translating gives CASGLLGTDTQYF.

This clone was seen a single time. This chain links TRBV5-1 with TRBJ2-3, with 12 positions matching TRBD2. J lost 5 bases, V lost 0 bases, and 10 bases had no gene match. The CDR3 runs to 18 residues. Germline V gives CDR1 SGHRS, CDR2 YFSETQ. CDR3 coding DNA: TGCGCCAGCAGCTTGGCCCCGGGACTAGCGGGCGGGGGAGATACGCAGTATTTT. Translating it yields CASSLAPGLAGGGDTQYF.

In this sample, this clone turned up once. The chain couples TRBV28 to TRBJ2-1, with 8 bases aligning to TRBD2. The CDR3 runs 16 residues. CDR1 and CDR2 from the germline V gene are MDHEN and SYDVKM. V lost 6 bases to trimming and J lost 6 bases; unmatched junction nucleotides: 13. CDR3 in amino acids: CASRSGTRGLGNEQFF. CDR3 DNA sequence: TGTGCCAGCAGGTCCGGGACTAGAGGTCTGGGCAATGAGCAGTTCTTC.

The rearrangement links TRBV19 to TRBJ1-5; D might be TRBD1 (5 bases). Germline assignment: CDR1 LNHDA and CDR2 SQIVND (reference sequence). This CDR3 contains 16 residues. V was shortened by 5 bases and J by 4 bases, with 18 bases between the two germline ends. In nucleotides, the CDR3 is TGTGCCAGTAGTCCGGGGCAGTTGGGTAGGAATCAGCCCCAGCATTTT. Its protein product is CASSPGQLGRNQPQHF.

The chain recombines TRBV30 with TRBJ2-1; tentative D call: TRBD1 (6 bases). The germline V and J ends were trimmed by 2 bases and 1 base, with 6 bases remaining between them. Germline CDR1 and CDR2: GTSNPN and SVGIG (reference sequence). The CDR3 runs to 13 residues. The CDR3 DNA sequence: TGTGCCTGGAGTAGGGGGTCCTACAATGAGCAGTTCTTC. Amino acids: CAWSRGSYNEQFF.

This clone turned up a few times. The V gene is TRBV7-2, the J gene TRBJ1-2, with TRBD1 matching over 8 bases. The CDR3 contains 15 residues. Losses at the gene ends were 8 bases for V and 8 bases for J; bases not matched to a gene: 16. Germline V lookup: CDR1 SGHTA, CDR2 FQGNSA. CDR3 in amino acids: CASQPQDREGLGYTF. DNA for the CDR3: TGTGCCAGCCAACCCCAGGACAGGGAGGGACTGGGCTACACCTTC.

This clone appeared once. The V and J genes are TRBV30 and TRBJ2-3; weak D call: TRBD1 (6 bases). V lost 0 bases and J lost 7, with 8 bases in between. The germline gives CDR1 GTSNPN, CDR2 SVGIG (reference sequence). This CDR3 is 12 amino acids long. For the CDR3, the DNA is TGTGCCTGGAGTGTAAGGGGGTATACGCAGTATTTT. Protein sequence: CAWSVRGYTQYF.

This clone was detected once. The chain links TRBV29-1 to TRBJ2-1; 10 bases fit TRBD2. Germline CDR1 SQVTM, CDR2 ANQGSEA. V was clipped by 8 bases and J by 3 bases; unmatched bases: 10. This CDR3 has 15 residues. CDR3 DNA sequence: TGCAGCTCCGCATTACGACTAGCGGGCTACAATGAGCAGTTCTTC. It encodes CSSALRLAGYNEQFF.

The chain has TRBV9 and TRBJ2-1, with D tentatively TRBD2 (5 bases). V was trimmed by 4 bases and J by 0 bases, leaving 11 bases between them. There are 15 residues in the CDR3. The germline CDR1 and CDR2 sequences are SGDLS and YYNGEE. The CDR3 DNA follows: TGTGCCAGCAGCCCAGGACTTAACTCCTACAATGAGCAGTTCTTC. Its protein is CASSPGLNSYNEQFF. Full variable domain (outside the CDR3, taken from reference TRBV9 and TRBJ2-1): DSGVTQTPKHLITATGQRVTLRCSPRSGDLSVYWYQQSLDQGLQFLIQYYNGEERAKGNILERFSAQQFPDLHSELNLSSLELGDSALYFCASSPGLNSYNEQFFGPGTRLTVL.

The V and J genes are TRBV27 and TRBJ2-7; D is possibly TRBD2 (6 bases). Per the germline V gene, CDR1 is MNHEY and CDR2 is SMNVEV (reference sequence). Trimming shortened V by 8 bases and J by 3 bases, and 11 bases separated the two germline ends. The CDR3 runs to 12 residues. This CDR3 reads CASSMGGYEQYF. Written as DNA, the CDR3 is TGTGCCAGCTCAATGGGGGGCTACGAGCAGTACTTC.

The V call is TRBV7-9, the J call TRBJ2-5; D gene uncertain. Germline assignment: CDR1 SEHNR and CDR2 FQNEAQ (reference sequence). Trimming cost V 2 bases and J 4 bases, with 8 bases left between them. The CDR3 is 13 residues long. As DNA, the CDR3 is TGTGCCAGCAGCTTATACCCGGGAGAGACCCAGTACTTC. As protein: CASSLYPGETQYF.

The gene calls are TRBV21-1 and TRBJ1-5. TRBV21-1 is marked as a pseudogene. This CDR3 is 16 amino acids long. The CDR3 nucleotides are TGTGCCAGCAGCAAAGGAGGGGGGGATAGCAATCAGCCCCAGCATTTT. The encoded protein is CASSKGGGDSNQPQHF.

The V call is TRBV7-9, the J call TRBJ2-5, with TRBD2 matching 10 bases. CDR1 and CDR2 (germline): SEHNR, FQNEAQ (reference sequence). The CDR3 sequence is 18 residues long. J was trimmed by 2 bases and V by 5 bases; bases with no gene match: 14. The CDR3 loop reads CASSPGLAGGRGQETQYF. CDR3 in DNA: TGTGCCAGCAGCCCGGGTTTAGCGGGAGGCCGGGGGCAAGAGACCCAGTACTTC.

The count of this clone is one. The V and J genes are TRBV10-3 and TRBJ2-5; 9 bases match TRBD1. This CDR3 region has 15 residues. Unmatched junction bases numbered 6, after V lost 2 bases and J lost 5 bases. The germline V gene has CDR1 ENHRY and CDR2 SYGVKD. As DNA, the CDR3 is TGTGCCATCAGTGAGGGGGACAGGGATGTCGAGACCCAGTACTTC. It specifies CAISEGDRDVETQYF.

The chain employs TRBV2 and TRBJ1-2; D call uncertain. The germline gives CDR1 SNHLY, CDR2 FYNNEI. The CDR3 has 14 amino acids. Trimming pared 4 bases from V and 0 bases from J, leaving 9 bases between. The CDR3 here is CASSAGDANYGYTF. In DNA, the CDR3 is TGTGCCAGCAGTGCGGGCGATGCTAACTATGGCTACACCTTC.

The chain has TRBV15 and TRBJ2-4; TRBD2 matches 10 bases. Germline trimming cut 0 bases from V and 5 bases from J; bases unmatched to any gene: 10. From germline, CDR1 is LNHNV and CDR2 YYDKDF (reference sequence). This CDR3 spans 18 amino acids. This CDR3 reads CATSRDRASGRAQNIQYF. The CDR3, as DNA: TGTGCCACCAGCAGAGATCGTGCGAGCGGGAGGGCCCAAAACATTCAGTACTTC.

This clone was found a few times. The gene calls are TRBV28 and TRBJ2-7, with a tentative D call TRBD2 (6 bases). CDR1 and CDR2 from the germline V gene are MDHEN and SYDVKM. The CDR3 sequence is 15 residues long. The germline V and J ends were trimmed by 5 bases and 0 bases, with 14 bases remaining between them. The CDR3, as DNA: TGTGCCAGCAGTGCCCGTGGGGGGAGCTCCTACGAGCAGTACTTC. Its protein product is CASSARGGSSYEQYF.